This is a list of T cell receptor beta chains from one sample in a study of molecular identifiers for immune sequencing clone quantification. A single record per CDR3 protein comes from TCRdb applying MiXCR to the PCR reads. The table lists about 65,000 distinct CDR3 sequences, 15% to 20% of them singletons. Sequences were obtained from naive CD8+ T cells from blood, with Jurkat cell RNA spiked in. The receptors were gathered from a human donor in good health. Some libraries in this study had Jurkat cell RNA spiked in. CDR3s include the opening cysteine and the closing phenylalanine or tryptophan. The D gene is left open where the match is weak. For some rows the clone size is stated as once, few or many, or as a class when expanded; others skip it.

clone size: many; D gene: TRBD1; J gene: TRBJ1-5; CDR3 length: 19; V gene: TRBV27; CDR3 protein: CASSLLGTGTLHSNQPQHF; CDR3 DNA: TGTGCCAGCAGTTTATTGGGGACAGGGACTCTCCATAGCAATCAGCCCCAGCATTTT
clone size: few; D gene: TRBD1; J gene: TRBJ2-7; CDR3 length: 15; V gene: TRBV29-1; CDR3 protein: CSVEGGTGSSCEQYF; CDR3 DNA: TGCAGCGTTGAAGGCGGGACAGGGAGCTCCTGCGAGCAGTACTTC
clone size: few; D gene: NA; J gene: TRBJ1-5; CDR3 length: 16; V gene: TRBV7-8; CDR3 protein: CASSLGPAISNRPQHF; CDR3 DNA: TGTGCCAGCAGCTTAGGACCGGCAATAAGCAATCGGCCCCAGCATTTT
clone size: NA; D gene: TRBD1; J gene: TRBJ1-1; CDR3 length: 14; V gene: TRBV7-3; CDR3 protein: CASSQGQGYTEAFF; CDR3 DNA: TGTGCCAGCAGCCAGGGACAGGGGTACACTGAAGCTTTCTTT
clone size: NA; D gene: NA; J gene: TRBJ2-3; CDR3 length: 17; V gene: TRBV14; CDR3 protein: CASSQVVAGLGSDTQYF; CDR3 DNA: TGTGCCAGCAGCCAAGTGGTTGCGGGGCTCGGCTCAGATACGCAGTATTTT
clone size: NA; D gene: NA; J gene: TRBJ2-7; CDR3 length: 13; V gene: TRBV13; CDR3 protein: CASGWGRFYEQYF; CDR3 DNA: TGTGCCAGCGGGTGGGGGCGTTTCTACGAGCAGTACTTC
clone size: few; D gene: NA; J gene: TRBJ2-1; CDR3 length: 14; V gene: TRBV11-3; CDR3 protein: CASSPPGRIHEQFF; CDR3 DNA: TGTGCCAGCAGCCCCCCGGGTAGAATCCATGAGCAGTTCTTC
clone size: NA; D gene: NA; J gene: TRBJ2-1; CDR3 length: 15; V gene: TRBV27; CDR3 protein: CASSLSTGYYNEQFF; CDR3 DNA: TGTGCCAGCAGCCTTAGCACAGGGTACTACAATGAGCAGTTCTTC
clone size: many; D gene: NA; J gene: TRBJ1-3; CDR3 length: 15; V gene: TRBV6-6; CDR3 protein: CASRSYVGGGNTIYF; CDR3 DNA: TGTGCCAGCAGGTCTTATGTGGGAGGTGGAAACACCATATATTTT
clone size: once; D gene: NA; J gene: TRBJ2-1; CDR3 length: 14; V gene: TRBV28; CDR3 protein: CASSPPQGLRKQFF; CDR3 DNA: TGTGCCAGCAGCCCCCCCCAGGGATTGAGGAAGCAGTTCTTC
clone size: many; D gene: NA; J gene: TRBJ2-2; CDR3 length: 16; V gene: TRBV6-1; CDR3 protein: CASSDVSGGYTGELFF; CDR3 DNA: TGTGCCAGCAGTGACGTGTCCGGCGGTTACACCGGGGAGCTGTTTTTT
clone size: many; D gene: TRBD2; J gene: TRBJ2-7; CDR3 length: 16; V gene: TRBV24-1; CDR3 protein: CATSDSGIAGDLEQYF; CDR3 DNA: TGTGCCACCAGTGATAGCGGGATAGCGGGAGATCTTGAGCAGTACTTC
clone size: many; D gene: NA; J gene: TRBJ2-1; CDR3 length: 13; V gene: TRBV3-1; CDR3 protein: CASSQDNRDEQFF; CDR3 DNA: TGTGCCAGCAGCCAAGATAACCGGGATGAGCAGTTCTTC
clone size: many; D gene: NA; J gene: TRBJ2-7; CDR3 length: 15; V gene: TRBV4-3; CDR3 protein: CASSLKSPGSYEQYF; CDR3 DNA: TGCGCCAGCAGCCTCAAAAGTCCAGGGTCCTACGAGCAGTACTTC
clone size: many; D gene: NA; J gene: TRBJ2-7; CDR3 length: 14; V gene: TRBV20-1; CDR3 protein: CSAEETRGGYEQYF; CDR3 DNA: TGCAGTGCTGAAGAGACTAGGGGAGGCTACGAGCAGTACTTC
clone size: NA; D gene: TRBD2; J gene: TRBJ2-5; CDR3 length: 17; V gene: TRBV28; CDR3 protein: CASRVLGAGGGPETQYF; CDR3 DNA: TGTGCCAGCAGGGTCCTTGGCGCGGGGGGGGGCCCAGAGACCCAGTACTTC
clone size: many; D gene: NA; J gene: TRBJ2-5; CDR3 length: 14; V gene: TRBV7-6; CDR3 protein: CASSFTRLNATQYF; CDR3 DNA: TGTGCCAGCAGCTTCACCAGGTTAAACGCGACCCAGTACTTC
clone size: many; D gene: NA; J gene: TRBJ1-5; CDR3 length: 17; V gene: TRBV6-1; CDR3 protein: CASSERWQGLGNQPQHF; CDR3 DNA: TGTGCCAGCAGTGAAAGGTGGCAGGGGCTAGGCAATCAGCCCCAGCATTTT
clone size: few; D gene: TRBD2; J gene: TRBJ2-7; CDR3 length: 21; V gene: TRBV7-9; CDR3 protein: CASSTGDTMPGRASLLGEQYF; CDR3 DNA: TGTGCCAGCAGCACAGGCGATACCATGCCCGGGAGGGCCTCTCTCCTTGGCGAGCAGTACTTC
clone size: few; D gene: NA; J gene: TRBJ2-1; CDR3 length: 14; V gene: TRBV12-3/TRBV12-4; CDR3 protein: CASSLKISETEQFF; CDR3 DNA: TGTGCCAGCAGTTTAAAAATATCGGAGACAGAGCAGTTCTTC
clone size: NA; D gene: NA; J gene: TRBJ2-7; CDR3 length: 15; V gene: TRBV4-3; CDR3 protein: CASSQGWRDYVEQYF; CDR3 DNA: TGCGCCAGCAGCCAAGGATGGCGGGATTACGTCGAGCAGTACTTC
clone size: few; D gene: NA; J gene: TRBJ2-1; CDR3 length: 15; V gene: TRBV6-5; CDR3 protein: CASSYHEGSYNEQFF; CDR3 DNA: TGTGCCAGCAGTTACCACGAGGGCTCCTACAATGAGCAGTTCTTC
clone size: few; D gene: TRBD1; J gene: TRBJ1-1; CDR3 length: 13; V gene: TRBV30; CDR3 protein: CAWSVGQGNEAFF; CDR3 DNA: TGTGCCTGGAGTGTGGGACAGGGCAATGAAGCTTTCTTT
clone size: many; D gene: NA; J gene: TRBJ2-5; CDR3 length: 12; V gene: TRBV5-5; CDR3 protein: CASSDFQETQYF; CDR3 DNA: TGTGCCAGCAGCGATTTCCAAGAGACCCAGTACTTC
clone size: many; D gene: TRBD1; J gene: TRBJ1-1; CDR3 length: 17; V gene: TRBV19; CDR3 protein: CASSMTGGEYRSTEAFF; CDR3 DNA: TGTGCCAGTAGTATGACAGGGGGAGAGTATCGGAGCACTGAAGCTTTCTTT
clone size: many; D gene: NA; J gene: TRBJ2-5; CDR3 length: 13; V gene: TRBV28; CDR3 protein: CASSYQGRETQYF; CDR3 DNA: TGTGCCAGCAGTTACCAGGGGAGAGAGACCCAGTACTTC
clone size: many; D gene: TRBD2; J gene: TRBJ2-1; CDR3 length: 16; V gene: TRBV7-9; CDR3 protein: CASSSGTSGRKYEQFF; CDR3 DNA: TGTGCCAGCAGTTCCGGGACTAGCGGGAGGAAGTATGAGCAGTTCTTC
clone size: NA; D gene: TRBD2; J gene: TRBJ2-3; CDR3 length: 17; V gene: TRBV7-9; CDR3 protein: CASSSQGLAASTDTQYF; CDR3 DNA: TGTGCCAGCAGCTCCCAGGGACTAGCGGCAAGCACAGATACGCAGTATTTT
clone size: many; D gene: NA; J gene: TRBJ1-1; CDR3 length: 13; V gene: TRBV6-5; CDR3 protein: CASSYSGQLEAFF; CDR3 DNA: TGTGCCAGCAGTTACTCGGGGCAGCTTGAAGCTTTCTTT
clone size: NA; D gene: NA; J gene: TRBJ1-3; CDR3 length: 16; V gene: TRBV28; CDR3 protein: CASSLLGESSGNTIYF; CDR3 DNA: TGTGCCAGCAGTTTATTGGGGGAAAGCTCTGGAAACACCATATATTTT
clone size: many; D gene: NA; J gene: TRBJ2-3; CDR3 length: 14; V gene: TRBV5-4; CDR3 protein: CASSFGGYTDTQYF; CDR3 DNA: TGTGCCAGCAGCTTCGGAGGGTACACAGATACGCAGTATTTT
clone size: many; D gene: TRBD1; J gene: TRBJ1-1; CDR3 length: 15; V gene: TRBV6-2/TRBV6-3; CDR3 protein: CASSSSGTGHPEAFF; CDR3 DNA: TGTGCCAGCAGTTCCTCCGGGACAGGGCACCCTGAAGCTTTCTTT
clone size: NA; D gene: TRBD1; J gene: TRBJ1-2; CDR3 length: 11; V gene: TRBV12-3/TRBV12-4; CDR3 protein: CASRQGDGYTF; CDR3 DNA: TGTGCCAGTAGACAGGGGGACGGCTACACCTTC
clone size: many; D gene: NA; J gene: TRBJ2-7; CDR3 length: 14; V gene: TRBV27; CDR3 protein: CASSSRDSKYEQYF; CDR3 DNA: TGTGCCAGCAGTTCCCGGGACTCCAAATACGAGCAGTACTTC
clone size: many; D gene: TRBD2; J gene: TRBJ2-3; CDR3 length: 16; V gene: TRBV5-1; CDR3 protein: CASSLGLAESTDTQYF; CDR3 DNA: TGCGCCAGCAGCTTGGGTCTAGCGGAGAGCACAGATACGCAGTATTTT
clone size: many; D gene: NA; J gene: TRBJ2-3; CDR3 length: 12; V gene: TRBV6-2/TRBV6-3; CDR3 protein: CASSYLLDTQYF; CDR3 DNA: TGTGCCAGCAGTTACTTGCTGGATACGCAGTATTTT
clone size: many; D gene: NA; J gene: TRBJ1-1; CDR3 length: 14; V gene: TRBV5-5; CDR3 protein: CASSVERRHTEAFF; CDR3 DNA: TGTGCCAGCAGCGTGGAGAGGAGGCACACTGAAGCTTTCTTT